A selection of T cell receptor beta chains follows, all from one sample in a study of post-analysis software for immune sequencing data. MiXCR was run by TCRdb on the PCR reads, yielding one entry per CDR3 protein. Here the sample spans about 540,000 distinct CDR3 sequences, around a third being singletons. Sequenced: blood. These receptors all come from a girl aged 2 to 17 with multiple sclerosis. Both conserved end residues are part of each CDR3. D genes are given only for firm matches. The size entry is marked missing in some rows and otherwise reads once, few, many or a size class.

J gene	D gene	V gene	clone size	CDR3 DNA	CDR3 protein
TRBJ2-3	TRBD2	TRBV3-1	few	TGTGCCAGCAGCCGGACTAGAACAGATACGCAGTATTTT	CASSRTRTDTQYF
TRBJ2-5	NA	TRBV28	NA	TGTGCCAGCAGTCCCACCAGACAGACCCAGTACTTC	CASSPTRQTQYF
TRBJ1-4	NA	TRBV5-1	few	TGCGCCAGCAGCTTGGACGCTCGGCCAGATGAAAAACTGTTTTTT	CASSLDARPDEKLFF
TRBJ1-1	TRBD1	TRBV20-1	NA	TGCAGTGCTAGAGATGGGGGCCGGGACAGGGGTCGAAGGGGAAACACTGAAGCTTTCTTT	CSARDGGRDRGRRGNTEAFF
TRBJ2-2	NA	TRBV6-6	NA	TGTGCCAGCAGTTACTTGGACAGCTCGAACACCGGGGAGCTGTTTTTT	CASSYLDSSNTGELFF
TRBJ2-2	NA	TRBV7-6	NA	TGTGCCAGCAGCCTAGTGAGCCCAGCGGGCGGGGAGCTGTTTTTT	CASSLVSPAGGELFF
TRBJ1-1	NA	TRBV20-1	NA	TGCAGTGCCGTAGTGGGAATGAACACTGAAGCTTTCTTT	CSAVVGMNTEAFF
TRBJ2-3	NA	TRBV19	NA	TGTGCCAGTAGACCTCCGGGACTCACAGATACGCAGTATTTT	CASRPPGLTDTQYF
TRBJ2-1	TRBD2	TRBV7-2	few	TGTGCCAGCAGCTATAGCGGGGGGGCCCCTATCTTGGAGCAGTTCTTC	CASSYSGGAPILEQFF
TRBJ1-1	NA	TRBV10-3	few	TGTGCCATCAGTGCTATGAGGAGTAACACTGAAGCTTTCTTT	CAISAMRSNTEAFF
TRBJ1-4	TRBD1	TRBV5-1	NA	TGCGCCAGCAGAAAGGGACAGGAAGAAAAACTGTTTTTT	CASRKGQEEKLFF
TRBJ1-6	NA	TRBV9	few	TGTGCCAGCAGCGACACCTTACGGGGTTCACCCCTCCACTTT	CASSDTLRGSPLHF
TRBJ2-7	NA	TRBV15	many	TGTGCCACCAGCAGAGGGAAGAGTTCCGAGCAGTACTTC	CATSRGKSSEQYF
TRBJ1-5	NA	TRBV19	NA	TGTGCCAGTAAAGTCCCCAGGGATCAGCCCCAGCATTTT	CASKVPRDQPQHF
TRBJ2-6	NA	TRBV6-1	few	TGTGCCAGCAGTGAAAGGAGCTCTGGGGCCAACGTCCTGACTTTC	CASSERSSGANVLTF
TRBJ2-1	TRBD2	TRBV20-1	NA	TGCAGTGCTACCCAGCGGGGGGCCAGCTCCTACAATGAGCAGTTCTTC	CSATQRGASSYNEQFF
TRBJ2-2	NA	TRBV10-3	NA	TGTGCCATCAGTGTATGGGCCCCGCCGAACACCGGGGAGCTGTTTTTT	CAISVWAPPNTGELFF
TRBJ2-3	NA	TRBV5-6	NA	TGTGCCAGCAGCGCCTGGACAGAGTCCACAGATACGCAGTATTTT	CASSAWTESTDTQYF
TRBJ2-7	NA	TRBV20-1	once	TGCAGTGCTAAGTCAGGAGCCTCCTACGAGCAGTACTTC	CSAKSGASYEQYF
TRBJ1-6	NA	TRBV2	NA	TGTACCAGCAGTGACGGCACTAGCTCCTATAATTCACCCCTCCACTTT	CTSSDGTSSYNSPLHF
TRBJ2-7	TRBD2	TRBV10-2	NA	TGCGCCAGCAGTGATAGCGGGGGGGTAATCCAGTACTTC	CASSDSGGVIQYF
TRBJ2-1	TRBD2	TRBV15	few	TGTGCCACCCGCGGGGGGCGCCGGAATGAGCAGTTCTTC	CATRGGRRNEQFF
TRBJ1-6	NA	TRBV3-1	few	TGTGCCAGCAGCCAAGAAACCGGGACTTATAATTCACCCCTCCACTTT	CASSQETGTYNSPLHF
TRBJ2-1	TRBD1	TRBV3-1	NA	TGTGCCAGCAGCCCGGGACAGGGCTTGAATGAGCAGTTCTTC	CASSPGQGLNEQFF